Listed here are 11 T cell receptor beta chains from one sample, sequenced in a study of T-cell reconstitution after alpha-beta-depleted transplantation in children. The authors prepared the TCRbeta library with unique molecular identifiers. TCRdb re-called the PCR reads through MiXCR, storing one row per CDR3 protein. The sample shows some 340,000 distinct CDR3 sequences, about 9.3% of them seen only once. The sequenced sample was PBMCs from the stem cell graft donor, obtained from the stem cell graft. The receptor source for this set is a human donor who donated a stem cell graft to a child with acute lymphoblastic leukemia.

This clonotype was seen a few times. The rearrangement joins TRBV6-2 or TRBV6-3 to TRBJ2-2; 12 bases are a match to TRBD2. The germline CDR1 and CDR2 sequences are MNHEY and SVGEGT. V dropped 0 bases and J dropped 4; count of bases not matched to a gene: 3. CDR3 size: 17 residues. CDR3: CASSYSLAGGSTGELFF. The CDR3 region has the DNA TGTGCCAGCAGTTACTCCCTAGCGGGAGGGAGCACCGGGGAGCTGTTTTTT.

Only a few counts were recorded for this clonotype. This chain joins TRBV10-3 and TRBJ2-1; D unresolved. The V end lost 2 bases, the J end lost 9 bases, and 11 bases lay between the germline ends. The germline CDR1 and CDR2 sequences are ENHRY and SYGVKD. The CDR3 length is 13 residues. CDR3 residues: CAISEERHTEQFF. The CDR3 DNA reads TGTGCCATCAGTGAGGAAAGACATACTGAGCAGTTCTTC.

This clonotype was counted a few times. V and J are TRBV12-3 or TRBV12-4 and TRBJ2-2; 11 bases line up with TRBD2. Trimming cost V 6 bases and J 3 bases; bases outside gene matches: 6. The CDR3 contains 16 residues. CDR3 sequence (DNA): TGTGCCAGCAGACTACTAGCGGGAGTAGACACCGGGGAGCTGTTTTTT. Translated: CASRLLAGVDTGELFF.

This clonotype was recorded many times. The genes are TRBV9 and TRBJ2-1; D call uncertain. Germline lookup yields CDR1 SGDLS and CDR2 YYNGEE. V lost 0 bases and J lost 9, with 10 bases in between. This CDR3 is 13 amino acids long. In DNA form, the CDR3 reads TGTGCCAGCAGCGTAGTTAGCCAAGGTGAGCAGTTCTTC. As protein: CASSVVSQGEQFF.

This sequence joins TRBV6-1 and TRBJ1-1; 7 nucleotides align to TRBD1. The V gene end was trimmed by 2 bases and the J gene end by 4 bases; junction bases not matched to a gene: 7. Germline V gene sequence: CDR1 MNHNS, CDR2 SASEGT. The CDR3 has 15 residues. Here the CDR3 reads CASSEPMTGPTEAFF. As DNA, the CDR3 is TGTGCCAGCAGTGAACCCATGACAGGGCCCACTGAAGCTTTCTTT.

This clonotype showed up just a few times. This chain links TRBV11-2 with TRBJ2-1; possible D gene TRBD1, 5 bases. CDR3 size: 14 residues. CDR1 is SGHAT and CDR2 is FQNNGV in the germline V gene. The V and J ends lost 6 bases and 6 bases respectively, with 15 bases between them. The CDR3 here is CASSPPGQLNEQFF. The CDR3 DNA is TGTGCCAGCAGTCCACCCGGACAACTCAATGAGCAGTTCTTC.

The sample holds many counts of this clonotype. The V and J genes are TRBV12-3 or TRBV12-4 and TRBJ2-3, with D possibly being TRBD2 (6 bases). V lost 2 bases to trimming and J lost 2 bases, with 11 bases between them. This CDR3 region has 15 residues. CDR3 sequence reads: CASSLFAGLTDTQYF. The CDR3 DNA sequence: TGTGCCAGCAGTTTATTTGCGGGACTCACAGATACGCAGTATTTT.

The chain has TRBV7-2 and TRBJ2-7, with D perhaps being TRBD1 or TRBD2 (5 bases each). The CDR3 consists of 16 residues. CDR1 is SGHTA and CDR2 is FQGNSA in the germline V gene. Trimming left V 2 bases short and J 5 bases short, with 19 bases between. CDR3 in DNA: TGTGCCAGCAGCTTAAACATGTTGGGGGACGCGGACGAGCAGTACTTC. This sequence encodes CASSLNMLGDADEQYF.

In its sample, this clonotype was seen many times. As DNA, the CDR3 is TGCAGTGCTAGGGTCTTTGAGCAGTTCTTC. Protein: CSARVFEQFF. This chain links TRBV20-1 with TRBJ2-1; D gene unclear. This CDR3 has 10 residues. Trimming stripped 3 bases from V and 9 bases from J, with 6 bases between. CDR1 is DFQATT, CDR2 SNEGSKA, per germline (reference sequence).

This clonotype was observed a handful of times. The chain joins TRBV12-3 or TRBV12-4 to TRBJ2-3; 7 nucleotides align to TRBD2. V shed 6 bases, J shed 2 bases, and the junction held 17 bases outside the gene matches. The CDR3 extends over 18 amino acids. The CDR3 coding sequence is TGTGCCAGCAGCTCTCGTCGCGCTAGCGGCCATTACACAGATACGCAGTATTTT. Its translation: CASSSRRASGHYTDTQYF.

CDR3 nucleotides: TGCGCCAGCAGCTTGGGAGGGACAGGGCGCCCCGGGGAGCTGTTTTTT. This gives the protein CASSLGGTGRPGELFF. V usage is TRBV5-1 and J usage is TRBJ2-2; TRBD1 matches at 9 bases. Germline trimming cut 0 bases from V and 6 bases from J; bases unmatched to any gene: 6. Germline V gives CDR1 SGHRS, CDR2 YFSETQ. The CDR3 is 16 amino acids.